The source of this T cell receptor beta chain is a study of OX40 agonist ivuxolimab in advanced cancers. A word on this clone: What it binds is unknown.

Between the trimmed V and J ends, which lost 5 bases and 11 bases, there was a span of 13 bases. Germline V gives CDR1 LNHDA, CDR2 SQIVND (reference sequence). The CDR3 contains 12 residues. Using immunoSEQ multiplex PCR, the repertoire was profiled, and TCRdb retains in-frame clones only, with some absent. The data contain fewer than 120,000 clones, more than 70% of them seen just once; the ten biggest clones take up 0.27%. Study findings and constraints: Some nonresponders likewise displayed low normalized T-cell clonal expansion.

The gene calls are TRBV19 and TRBJ2-4; no clear D. Sequencing was performed on CD4+ or CD8+ T cells sorted from blood, taken in a trial of the OX40 agonist ivuxolimab. The clonotype originates from an adult with an advanced solid tumor such as melanoma, head and neck, liver or kidney cancer. CDR3 bases: TGTGCCAGTAGTCCTCCCGATCAATTTCAGTACTTC. Its protein product is CASSPPDQFQYF. Complete variable domain (other parts from reference TRBV19 and TRBJ2-4): DGGITQSPKYLFRKEGQNVTLSCEQNLNHDAMYWYRQDPGQGLRLIYYSQIVNDFQKGDIAEGYSVSREKKESFPLTVTSAQKNPTAFYLCASSPPDQFQYFGAGTRLSVL.